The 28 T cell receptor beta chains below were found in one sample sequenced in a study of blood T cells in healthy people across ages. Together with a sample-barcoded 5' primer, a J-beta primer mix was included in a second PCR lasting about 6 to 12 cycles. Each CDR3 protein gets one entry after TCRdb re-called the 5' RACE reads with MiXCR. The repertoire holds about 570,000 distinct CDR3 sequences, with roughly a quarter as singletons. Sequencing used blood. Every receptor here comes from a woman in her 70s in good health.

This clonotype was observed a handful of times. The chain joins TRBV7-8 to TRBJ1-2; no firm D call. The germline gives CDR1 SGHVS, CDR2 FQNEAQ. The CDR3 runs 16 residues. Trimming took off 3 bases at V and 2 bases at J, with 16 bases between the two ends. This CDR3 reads CASSFRSGRENYGYTF. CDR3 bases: TGTGCCAGCAGCTTCCGCTCCGGGAGGGAGAACTATGGCTACACCTTC.

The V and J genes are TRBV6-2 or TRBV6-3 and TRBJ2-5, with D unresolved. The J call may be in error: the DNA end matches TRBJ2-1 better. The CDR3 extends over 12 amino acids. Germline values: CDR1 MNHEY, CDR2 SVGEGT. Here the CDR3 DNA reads TGTGCCAGCAGTCTTACTACACGCGAGCAGTTCTTC. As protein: CASSLTTREQFF.

For the CDR3, the DNA is TGTGCCAGCAGCTCTACCAGGTGGGGAGGGGCCGGGGGTGAAAAACTGTTTTTT. Protein product: CASSSTRWGGAGGEKLFF. The J gene is TRBJ1-4, the V gene TRBV9, with D perhaps TRBD1 (5 bases). Looked up from germline, CDR1 is SGDLS and CDR2 is YYNGEE. CDR3 size: 18 residues. Trimming stripped 4 bases from V and 7 bases from J, with 26 bases between.

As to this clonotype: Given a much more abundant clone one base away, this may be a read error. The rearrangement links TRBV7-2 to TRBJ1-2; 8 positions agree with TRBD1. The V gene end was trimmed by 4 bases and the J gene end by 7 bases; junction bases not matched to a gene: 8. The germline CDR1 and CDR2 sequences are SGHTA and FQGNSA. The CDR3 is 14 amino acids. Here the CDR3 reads CASSYRTGPGGYTF. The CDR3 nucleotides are TGTGCCAGCAGCTACCGGACAGGGCCCGGTGGCTACACCTTC.

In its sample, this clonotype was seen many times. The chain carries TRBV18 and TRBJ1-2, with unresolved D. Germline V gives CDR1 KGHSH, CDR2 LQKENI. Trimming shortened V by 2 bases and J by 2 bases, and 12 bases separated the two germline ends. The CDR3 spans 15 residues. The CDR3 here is CASSPSAENNYGYTF. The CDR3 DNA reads TGTGCCAGCTCACCAAGCGCGGAGAACAACTATGGCTACACCTTC.

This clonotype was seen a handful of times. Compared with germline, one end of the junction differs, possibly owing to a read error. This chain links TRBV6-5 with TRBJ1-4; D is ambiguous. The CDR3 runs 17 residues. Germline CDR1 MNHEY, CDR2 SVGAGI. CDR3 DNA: TGTGCCAGCAGTTACGATGGCCAAAGGAAGACTAATGAAGAACTGTTTTTT. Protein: CASSYDGQRKTNEELFF.

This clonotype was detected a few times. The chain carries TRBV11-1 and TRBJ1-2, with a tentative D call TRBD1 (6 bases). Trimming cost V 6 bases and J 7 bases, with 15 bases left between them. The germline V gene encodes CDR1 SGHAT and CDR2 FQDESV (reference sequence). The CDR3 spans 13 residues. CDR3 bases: TGTGCCAGCAGTTCTGACAGGCGAATTGGCTACACCTTC. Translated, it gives CASSSDRRIGYTF.

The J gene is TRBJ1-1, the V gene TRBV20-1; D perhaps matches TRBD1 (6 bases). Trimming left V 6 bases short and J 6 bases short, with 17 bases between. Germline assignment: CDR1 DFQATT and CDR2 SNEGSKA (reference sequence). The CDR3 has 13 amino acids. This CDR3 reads CSAPRGGLAEAFF. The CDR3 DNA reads TGCAGTGCCCCCCGCGGGGGGCTTGCTGAAGCTTTCTTT.

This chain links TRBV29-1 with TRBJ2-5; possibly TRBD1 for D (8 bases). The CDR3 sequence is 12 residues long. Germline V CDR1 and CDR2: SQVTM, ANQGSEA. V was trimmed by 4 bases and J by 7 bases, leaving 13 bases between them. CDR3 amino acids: CSVVTGGGTQYF. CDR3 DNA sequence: TGCAGCGTTGTAACAGGGGGGGGGACCCAGTACTTC.

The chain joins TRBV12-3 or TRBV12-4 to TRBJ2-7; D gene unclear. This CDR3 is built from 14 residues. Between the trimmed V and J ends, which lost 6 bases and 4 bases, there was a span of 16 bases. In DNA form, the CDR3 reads TGTGCCAGCAGGCAAGGGCCTAGTCTTTACGAGCAGTACTTC. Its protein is CASRQGPSLYEQYF.

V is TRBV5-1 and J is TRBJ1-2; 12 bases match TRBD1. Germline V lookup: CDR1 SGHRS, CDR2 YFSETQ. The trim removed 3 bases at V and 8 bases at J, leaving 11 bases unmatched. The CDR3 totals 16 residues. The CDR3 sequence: CASSSHPGQGAEGYTF. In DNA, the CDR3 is TGCGCCAGCAGCTCCCATCCGGGACAGGGGGCGGAAGGCTACACCTTC.

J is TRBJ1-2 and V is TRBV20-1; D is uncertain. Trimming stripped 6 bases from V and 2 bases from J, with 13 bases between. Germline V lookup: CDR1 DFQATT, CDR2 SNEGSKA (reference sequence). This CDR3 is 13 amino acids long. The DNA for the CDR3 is TGCAGTGCCCTCGGACGGGTCAACTATGGCTACACCTTC. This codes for CSALGRVNYGYTF.

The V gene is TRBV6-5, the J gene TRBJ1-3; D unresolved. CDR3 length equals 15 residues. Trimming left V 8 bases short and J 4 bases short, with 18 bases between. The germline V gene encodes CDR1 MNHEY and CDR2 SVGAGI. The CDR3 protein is CASGGRSETGNTIYF. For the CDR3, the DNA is TGTGCCAGCGGCGGACGCTCGGAAACGGGAAACACCATATATTTT.

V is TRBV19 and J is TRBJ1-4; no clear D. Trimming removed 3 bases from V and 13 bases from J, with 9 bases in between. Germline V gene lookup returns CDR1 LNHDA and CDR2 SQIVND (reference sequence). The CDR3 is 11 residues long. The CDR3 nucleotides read TGTGCCAGTAGTATGGAGAGACGACTGTTTTTT. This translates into CASSMERRLFF.

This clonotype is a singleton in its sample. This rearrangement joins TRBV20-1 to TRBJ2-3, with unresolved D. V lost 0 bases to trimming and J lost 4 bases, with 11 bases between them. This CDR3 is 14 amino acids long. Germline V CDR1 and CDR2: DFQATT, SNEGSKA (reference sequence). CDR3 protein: CSARDAVIADTQYF. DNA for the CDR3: TGCAGTGCTAGAGATGCGGTCATCGCAGATACGCAGTATTTT.

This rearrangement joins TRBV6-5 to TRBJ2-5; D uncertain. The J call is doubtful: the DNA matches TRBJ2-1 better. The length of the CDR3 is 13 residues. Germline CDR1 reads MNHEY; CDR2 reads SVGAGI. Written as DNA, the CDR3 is TGTGCCAGCAGTTACAGGGCGTTCAATGAGCAGTTCTTC. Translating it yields CASSYRAFNEQFF.

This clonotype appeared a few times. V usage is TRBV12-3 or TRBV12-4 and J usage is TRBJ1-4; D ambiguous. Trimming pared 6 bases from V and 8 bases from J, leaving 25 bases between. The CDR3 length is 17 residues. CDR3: CASRTIPRLPLGEKLFF. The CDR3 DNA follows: TGTGCCAGCAGAACCATCCCCCGGCTGCCGCTGGGAGAAAAACTGTTTTTT.

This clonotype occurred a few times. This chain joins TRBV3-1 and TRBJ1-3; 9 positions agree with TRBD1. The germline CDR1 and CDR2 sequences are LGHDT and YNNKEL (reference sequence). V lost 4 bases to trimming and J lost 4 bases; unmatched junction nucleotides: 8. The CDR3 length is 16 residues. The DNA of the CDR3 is TGTGCCAGCAGCCTCGCCCGGACAGGGGCCGGAAACACCATATATTTT. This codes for CASSLARTGAGNTIYF.

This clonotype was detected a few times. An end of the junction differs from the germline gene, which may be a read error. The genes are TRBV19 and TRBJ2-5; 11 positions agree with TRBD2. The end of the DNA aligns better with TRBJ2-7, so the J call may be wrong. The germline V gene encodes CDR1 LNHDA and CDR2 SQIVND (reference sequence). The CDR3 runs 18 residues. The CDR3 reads CASSIDGTSGGHRREQYF. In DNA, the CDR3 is TGTGCCAGTAGCATAGATGGTACTAGCGGGGGCCATCGTCGCGAGCAGTACTTC.

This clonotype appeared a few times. CDR3 protein: CASSTNRISYEQYF. The CDR3 region has the DNA TGTGCCAGCAGTACCAACAGGATTTCCTACGAGCAGTACTTC. The chain has TRBV12-3 or TRBV12-4 and TRBJ2-7, with D possibly TRBD1 on 5 matching bases. The CDR3 is 14 residues long. Trimming cost V 5 bases and J 1 base, with 12 bases left between them.

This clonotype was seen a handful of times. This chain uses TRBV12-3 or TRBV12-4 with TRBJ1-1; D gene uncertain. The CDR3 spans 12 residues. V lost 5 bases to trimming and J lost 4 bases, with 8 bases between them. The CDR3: CASSPDITEAFF. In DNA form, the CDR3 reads TGTGCCAGCAGTCCCGACATCACTGAAGCTTTCTTT.

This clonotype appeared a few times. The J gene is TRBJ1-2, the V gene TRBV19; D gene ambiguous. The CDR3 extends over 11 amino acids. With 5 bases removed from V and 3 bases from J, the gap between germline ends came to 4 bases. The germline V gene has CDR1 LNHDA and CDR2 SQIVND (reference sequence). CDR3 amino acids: CASSEYYGYTF. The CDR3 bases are TGTGCCAGTAGTGAGTACTATGGCTACACCTTC.

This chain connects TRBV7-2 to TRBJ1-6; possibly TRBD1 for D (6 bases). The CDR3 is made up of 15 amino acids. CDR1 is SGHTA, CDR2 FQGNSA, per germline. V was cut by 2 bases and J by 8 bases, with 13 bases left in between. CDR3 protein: CASSLRQGRDSPLHF. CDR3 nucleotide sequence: TGTGCCAGCAGCTTAAGGCAGGGGAGGGATTCACCCCTCCACTTT.

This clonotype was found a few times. CDR3 DNA: TGTGCCAGCAGTTTAGTAGAGGGCGGCTACACCTTC. Amino acid sequence: CASSLVEGGYTF. The genes are TRBV12-3 or TRBV12-4 and TRBJ1-2, with D unresolved. V shed 1 base and J shed 8 bases, with 8 bases lying between them. The CDR3 contains 12 residues.

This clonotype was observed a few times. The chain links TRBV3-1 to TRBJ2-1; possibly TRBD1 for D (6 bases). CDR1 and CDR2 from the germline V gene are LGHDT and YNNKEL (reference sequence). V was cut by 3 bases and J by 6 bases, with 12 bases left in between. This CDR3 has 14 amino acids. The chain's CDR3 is CASSQALGGNEQFF. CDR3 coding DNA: TGTGCCAGCAGCCAGGCTCTAGGGGGCAATGAGCAGTTCTTC.

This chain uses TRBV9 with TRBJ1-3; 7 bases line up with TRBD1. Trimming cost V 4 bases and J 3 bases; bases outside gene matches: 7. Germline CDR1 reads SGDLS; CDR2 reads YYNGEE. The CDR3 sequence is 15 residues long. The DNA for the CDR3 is TGTGCCAGCAGCATACAGGGGACATTTGGAAACACCATATATTTT. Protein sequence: CASSIQGTFGNTIYF.

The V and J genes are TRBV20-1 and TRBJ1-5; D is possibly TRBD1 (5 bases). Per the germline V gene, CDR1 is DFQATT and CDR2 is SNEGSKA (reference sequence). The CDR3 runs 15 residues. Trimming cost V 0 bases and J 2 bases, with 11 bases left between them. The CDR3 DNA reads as TGCAGTGCTAGAGATGCCGGGGGTGGCAATCAGCCCCAGCATTTT. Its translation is CSARDAGGGNQPQHF.

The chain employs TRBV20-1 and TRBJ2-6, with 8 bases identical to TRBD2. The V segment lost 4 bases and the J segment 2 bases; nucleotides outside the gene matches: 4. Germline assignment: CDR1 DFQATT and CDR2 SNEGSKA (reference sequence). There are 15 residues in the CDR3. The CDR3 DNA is TGCAGTGCTACCAGTAGCGGGGCTGGGGCCAACGTCCTGACTTTC. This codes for CSATSSGAGANVLTF.